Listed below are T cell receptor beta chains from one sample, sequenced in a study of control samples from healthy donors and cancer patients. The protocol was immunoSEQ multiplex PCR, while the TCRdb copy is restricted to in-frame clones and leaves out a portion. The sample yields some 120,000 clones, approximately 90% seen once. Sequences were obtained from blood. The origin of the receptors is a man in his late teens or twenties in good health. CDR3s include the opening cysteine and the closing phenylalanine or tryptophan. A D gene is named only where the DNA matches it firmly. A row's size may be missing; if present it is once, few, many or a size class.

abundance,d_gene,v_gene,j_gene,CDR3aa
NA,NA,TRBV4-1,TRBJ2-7,CASSQGGTASYEQYF
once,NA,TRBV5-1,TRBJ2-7,CASSLSANRAYEQYF
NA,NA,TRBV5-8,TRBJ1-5,CASSLGVLQPQHF
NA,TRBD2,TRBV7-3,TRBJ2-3,CASSVMGLAGGQGTDTQYF
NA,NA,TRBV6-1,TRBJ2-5,CASSEVQGVETQYF
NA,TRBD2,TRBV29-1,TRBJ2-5,CSANGGGGGETQYF
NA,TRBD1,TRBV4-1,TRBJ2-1,CASSQDPGQGTNEQFF
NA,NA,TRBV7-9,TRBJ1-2,CASSPHSLYGYTF
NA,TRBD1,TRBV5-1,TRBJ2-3,CASSLEGASRPDTQYF
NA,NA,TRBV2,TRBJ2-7,CASSAAVYEQYF
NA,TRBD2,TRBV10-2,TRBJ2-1,CASSESIAGGWSEQFF
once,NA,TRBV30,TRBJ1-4,CAWSGGEKLFF
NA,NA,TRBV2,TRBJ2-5,CASSGVSQETQYF
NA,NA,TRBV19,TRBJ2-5,CASNRVGETQYF
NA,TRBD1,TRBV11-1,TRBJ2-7,CASSSTGTGFHEQYF
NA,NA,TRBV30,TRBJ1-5,CAWSADRLNQPQHF
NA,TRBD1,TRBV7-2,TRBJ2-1,CASSHRGPNEQFF
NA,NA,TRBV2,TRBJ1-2,CASSEYQQRGYGYTF
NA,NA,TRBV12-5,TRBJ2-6,CASGLTGANVLTF
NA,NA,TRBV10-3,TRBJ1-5,CAISESRVEQPQHF
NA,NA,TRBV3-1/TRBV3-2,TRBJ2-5,CASSQRTLEETQYF
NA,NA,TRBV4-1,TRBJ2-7,CASSQVPTGTEQYF
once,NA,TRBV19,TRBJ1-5,CASSIGDNASPQHF
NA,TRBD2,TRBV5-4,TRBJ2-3,CASSLVAGEIGTDTQYF
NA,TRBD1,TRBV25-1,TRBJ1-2,CASSEGSDREDGYTF
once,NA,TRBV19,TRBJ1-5,CATRRRSDQPQHF
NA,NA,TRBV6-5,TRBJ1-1,CASLGRAEAFF
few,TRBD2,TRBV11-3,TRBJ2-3,CASSAGTRGADTQYF